The 29 T cell receptor beta chains below were found in one sample sequenced in a study of PD-L1 blockade in urothelial cancer. As for time point: pretreatment peripheral blood. Method: immunoSEQ multiplex PCR; TCRdb's copy keeps in-frame clones and lacks some. The data hold about 87,000 clones, with 84% observed a single time. The specimen comprised PBMCs, sampled around atezolizumab (anti-PD-L1) treatment. The source is a man aged 55 to 70 with urothelial cancer.

The J gene is TRBJ1-5, the V gene TRBV28; D remains unclear. Germline CDR1 MDHEN, CDR2 SYDVKM. CDR3 length: 14 residues. Trimming pared 6 bases from V and 3 bases from J, leaving 12 bases between. This chain's CDR3 is CASSPHRINQPQHF. The CDR3 DNA reads TGTGCCAGCAGCCCGCACAGAATCAATCAGCCCCAGCATTTT.

The V call is TRBV7-2, the J call TRBJ2-1; 9 bases fit TRBD1. The CDR3 length is 14 residues. Germline V CDR1 and CDR2: SGHTA, FQGNSA. Trimming at V came to 5 bases and at J to 9 bases, leaving 8 bases not matched to a gene. This chain's CDR3 is CASSGPGQGGEQFF. CDR3 nucleotide sequence: TGTGCCAGCAGCGGCCCGGGACAGGGTGGTGAGCAGTTCTTC.

The table lists this clone with a few counts. The CDR3: CASSERGGNQPQHF. The CDR3 nucleotides read TGTGCCAGCAGTGAAAGAGGGGGAAATCAGCCCCAGCATTTT. The chain joins TRBV6-1 to TRBJ1-5, with D maybe TRBD1 (6 bases). Germline V gene data show CDR1 as MNHNS and CDR2 as SASEGT. The length of the CDR3 is 14 residues. V lost 2 bases, J lost 4 bases, and 9 bases lay in between.

Notes on this clone: This sample includes further DNA sequences coding for the same CDR3. This sequence joins TRBV11-3 and TRBJ2-3; 7 bases are a match to TRBD1. From germline, CDR1 is SGHNT and CDR2 YENEEA. Trimming removed 5 bases from V and 1 base from J; junction bases left unmatched: 3. This CDR3 spans 14 amino acids. CDR3 sequence reads: CASSRQGGTDTQYF. CDR3 DNA sequence: TGTGCCAGCAGCCGACAGGGTGGCACAGATACGCAGTATTTT. The full variable domain, in which reference TRBV11-3 and TRBJ2-3 provide the parts outside the CDR3, is EAGVVQSPRYKIIEKKQPVAFWCNPISGHNTLYWYLQNLGQGPELLIRYENEEAVDDSQLPKDRFSAERLKGVDSTLKIQPAELGDSAVYLCASSRQGGTDTQYFGPGTRLTVL.

V and J are TRBV6-6 and TRBJ1-5, with TRBD1 identical over 12 bases. Trimming at V came to 5 bases and at J to 7 bases, leaving 3 bases not matched to a gene. This CDR3 has 14 residues. Germline V gives CDR1 MNHNY, CDR2 SVGAGI (reference sequence). This chain's CDR3 is CASSPGTGGQPQHF. The CDR3 region has the DNA TGTGCCAGCAGTCCCGGGACAGGGGGCCAGCCCCAGCATTTT.

The V and J genes are TRBV19 and TRBJ2-1, with TRBD1 as a possible D gene (6 bases). This CDR3 has 15 amino acids. V dropped 7 bases and J dropped 4 bases, with 17 bases sitting between them. CDR1 and CDR2 from the germline V gene are LNHDA and SQIVND (reference sequence). The CDR3 loop is CASTTGGGGYNEQFF. The CDR3 DNA is TGTGCCAGTACCACGGGTGGGGGCGGTTACAATGAGCAGTTCTTC.

The J gene is TRBJ1-2, the V gene TRBV20-1; D is undetermined. The CDR3 runs to 11 residues. Germline V gene sequence: CDR1 DFQATT, CDR2 SNEGSKA (reference sequence). Deletions cut 3 bases from V and 8 bases from J, with 10 bases between. The CDR3 nucleotides are TGCAGTGCTAGGAGTATGGTAGGCTACACCTTC. It is translated as CSARSMVGYTF.

The chain recombines TRBV6-1 with TRBJ2-2; D not resolved. The length of the CDR3 is 14 residues. Trimming cost V 2 bases and J 2 bases, with 6 bases left between them. CDR1 is MNHNS and CDR2 is SASEGT in the germline V gene. CDR3 nucleotides: TGTGCCAGCAGTGAACTAGGAAACACCGGGGAGCTGTTTTTT. Translating gives CASSELGNTGELFF.

This clone was counted only a few times. The chain links TRBV4-1 to TRBJ2-3, with 8 bases identical to TRBD2. Per germline, CDR1 MGHRA and CDR2 YSYEKL. This CDR3 has 17 amino acids. After removal of 4 bases from V and 1 base from J, the junction contained 10 bases not matched to a gene. The CDR3 sequence: CASSRVSGRVGTDTQYF. The CDR3 bases are TGCGCCAGCAGCCGGGTAAGCGGGAGAGTTGGCACAGATACGCAGTATTTT.

CDR3 region: CASTPRREVNVLTF. The CDR3 DNA reads TGTGCCAGCACCCCCCGCAGGGAGGTCAACGTCCTGACTTTC. V is TRBV7-2 and J is TRBJ2-6; weak D call: TRBD2 (6 bases). This CDR3 comprises 14 residues. V was pared by 7 bases and J by 9 bases, with 16 bases between. CDR1 and CDR2 from the germline V gene are SGHTA and FQGNSA. The full variable domain, its missing parts supplied by reference TRBV7-2 and TRBJ2-6, is GAGVSQSPSNKVTEKGKDVELRCDPISGHTALYWYRQSLGQGLEFLIYFQGNSAPDKSGLPSDRFSAERTGGSVSTLTIQRTQQEDSAVYLCASTPRREVNVLTFGAGSRLTVL.

This clone was counted a few times. V and J are TRBV5-1 and TRBJ1-2, with D perhaps TRBD1 (6 bases). The V gene's germline CDR1 is SGHRS and CDR2 YFSETQ. The germline V and J ends were trimmed by 5 bases and 5 bases, with 16 bases remaining between them. CDR3 length equals 14 residues. CDR3 nucleotide sequence: TGCGCCAGCAGTGGTGCAGGGGCAGTGTATGGCTACACCTTC. Its protein is CASSGAGAVYGYTF.

This rearrangement joins TRBV13 to TRBJ2-1; no reliable D call. CDR3 length: 15 amino acids. V shed 5 bases and J shed 4 bases, with 15 bases lying between them. Germline V gives CDR1 PRHDT, CDR2 FYEKMQ (reference sequence). CDR3 region: CASSPSAVLYNEQFF. CDR3 sequence (DNA): TGTGCCAGCAGCCCCTCGGCGGTCCTGTACAATGAGCAGTTCTTC. Combining the CDR3 with reference TRBV13 and TRBJ2-1 gives the whole variable domain AAGVIQSPRHLIKEKRETATLKCYPIPRHDTVYWYQQGPGQDPQFLISFYEKMQSDKGSIPDRFSAQQFSDYHSELNMSSLELGDSALYFCASSPSAVLYNEQFFGPGTRLTVL.

The genes are TRBV28 and TRBJ1-1, with 7 bases aligning to TRBD1. There are 14 residues in the CDR3. Germline trimming cut 7 bases from V and 5 bases from J; bases unmatched to any gene: 10. CDR1 MDHEN and CDR2 SYDVKM come from the germline V gene. CDR3 nucleotide sequence: TGTGCCAGCAACACAGGGGCCCGGAGGACTGAAGCTTTCTTT. This codes for CASNTGARRTEAFF.

The CDR3 bases are TGTGCCAGCAGCCCCACCGGCGGGAGGGCAGGGGGACGTTTCGAGCAGTACTTC. As protein: CASSPTGGRAGGRFEQYF. The V call is TRBV7-8, the J call TRBJ2-7, with 9 positions matching TRBD2. CDR3 length equals 18 residues. The V and J ends lost 5 bases and 6 bases, in that order; junction bases with no gene match: 20. The V gene's germline CDR1 is SGHVS and CDR2 FQNEAQ.

The V and J genes are TRBV5-1 and TRBJ2-2; D gene uncertain. Trimming took off 1 base at V and 1 base at J, with 5 bases between the two ends. The germline V gene has CDR1 SGHRS and CDR2 YFSETQ. The CDR3 contains 14 residues. The CDR3 is CASSLLRNTGELFF. In DNA form, the CDR3 reads TGCGCCAGCAGCTTGCTAAGGAACACCGGGGAGCTGTTTTTT.

V is TRBV7-8 and J is TRBJ1-2; 10 nucleotides line up with TRBD1. Germline values: CDR1 SGHVS, CDR2 FQNEAQ. The CDR3 consists of 13 residues. Trimming took 3 bases from V and 7 from J; bases not matched to a gene: 2. For the CDR3, the DNA is TGTGCCAGCAGCTTCGGACAGGGGGGTGGCTACACCTTC. Translating gives CASSFGQGGGYTF.

V and J are TRBV7-9 and TRBJ2-3, with a tentative D call TRBD2 (5 bases). Trimming took 8 bases from V and 2 from J, leaving 23 bases between them. Germline CDR1 reads SEHNR; CDR2 reads FQNEAQ (reference sequence). This CDR3 contains 17 residues. CDR3 nucleotides: TGTGCCAGCGCCGAAGTCCCCCGGAGGCCCCCCACAGATACGCAGTATTTT. It translates to CASAEVPRRPPTDTQYF.

This clone has only one observation. The chain links TRBV5-4 to TRBJ2-3; possibly TRBD2 for D (6 bases). The length of the CDR3 is 15 residues. The V end lost 0 bases, the J end lost 0 bases, and 8 bases lay between the germline ends. Germline CDR1 reads SGHNT; CDR2 reads YYREEE (reference sequence). CDR3 protein: CASSLEGTSTDTQYF. For the CDR3, the DNA is TGTGCCAGCAGCTTGGAAGGGACTAGCACAGATACGCAGTATTTT.

The table lists this clone with a count of one. The chain combines TRBV7-6 with TRBJ2-1, with 7 bases fitting TRBD1. The ends lost 5 bases at V and 5 bases at J; junction bases unmatched: 3. The length of the CDR3 is 13 residues. CDR1 and CDR2 (germline): SGHVS, FNYEAQ. CDR3 DNA: TGTGCCAGCAGCCCCAGGGGGAACAATGAGCAGTTCTTC. Translated, it gives CASSPRGNNEQFF.

This clone was picked up one time. The V call is TRBV28, the J call TRBJ1-2; D uncertain. The ends were cut back, 6 bases at V and 1 base at J, with 15 bases in the middle. CDR3 length: 15 residues. In germline, CDR1 is MDHEN, CDR2 SYDVKM. The CDR3 coding sequence is TGTGCCAGCAGAACCACCATTGGGAGTAACTATGGCTACACCTTC. Translated: CASRTTIGSNYGYTF.

The genes are TRBV5-1 and TRBJ2-7; TRBD1 matches at 7 bases. The length of the CDR3 is 14 residues. Germline V gene lookup returns CDR1 SGHRS and CDR2 YFSETQ. The junction had 4 bases not matched to a gene; V was cut back by 4 bases and J by 0 bases. The CDR3 DNA sequence: TGCGCCAGCAGCAAGGACAGGTACTCCTACGAGCAGTACTTC. Its protein is CASSKDRYSYEQYF. Together with reference TRBV5-1 and TRBJ2-7, the CDR3 gives the full variable domain: KAGVTQTPRYLIKTRGQQVTLSCSPISGHRSVSWYQQTPGQGLQFLFEYFSETQRNKGNFPGRFSGRQFSNSRSEMNVSTLELGDSALYLCASSKDRYSYEQYFGPGTRLTVT.

The chain combines TRBV19 with TRBJ1-6, with 8 nucleotides matching TRBD1. The CDR3 contains 15 residues. Germline V gene data show CDR1 as LNHDA and CDR2 as SQIVND (reference sequence). The ends lost 5 bases at V and 9 bases at J; junction bases unmatched: 9. CDR3 DNA sequence: TGTGCCAGTAGTTCTATTGGACAGGGTACTTCACCCCTCCACTTT. Protein sequence: CASSSIGQGTSPLHF.

This clone was counted once. V usage is TRBV6-5 and J usage is TRBJ1-5; TRBD1 is a possible D gene (6 bases). Germline V CDR1 and CDR2: MNHEY, SVGAGI. This CDR3 region has 14 residues. Trimming left V 5 bases short and J 4 bases short, with 12 bases between. CDR3 sequence reads: CASSERGGNQPQHF. The DNA of the CDR3 is TGTGCCAGCAGTGAAAGAGGGGGAAATCAGCCCCAGCATTTT.

The V call is TRBV7-2, the J call TRBJ1-2, with 10 bases lining up with TRBD1. Germline V CDR1 and CDR2: SGHTA, FQGNSA. J gave up 8 bases and V 1 base, and 13 bases lay outside the gene matches. This CDR3 is built from 17 residues. The CDR3 DNA follows: TGTGCCAGCAGCTTAGTTGTAATGCGACAGGGGGCCGGGGGCTACACCTTC. Encoded protein: CASSLVVMRQGAGGYTF.

This chain uses TRBV5-4 with TRBJ2-2; 7 bases align to TRBD1. The V and J ends lost 4 bases and 6 bases, in that order; junction bases with no gene match: 9. The CDR3 has 15 residues. Germline V gives CDR1 SGHNT, CDR2 YYREEE (reference sequence). CDR3 residues: CASSRSQGVAGELFF. The CDR3 DNA is TGTGCCAGCAGCCGAAGTCAGGGGGTGGCCGGGGAGCTGTTTTTT. Complete variable domain (other parts from reference TRBV5-4 and TRBJ2-2): ETGVTQSPTHLIKTRGQQVTLRCSSQSGHNTVSWYQQALGQGPQFIFQYYREEENGRGNFPPRFSGLQFPNYSSELNVNALELDDSALYLCASSRSQGVAGELFFGEGSRLTVL.

The CDR3 DNA reads TGTGCCAGCAGCTTGGTGCAGGGGTGGCAGCCCCAGCATTTT. It codes for CASSLVQGWQPQHF. The chain uses TRBV5-8 and TRBJ1-5; maybe TRBD1 (6 bases). Germline assignment: CDR1 SGHTS and CDR2 YDEGEE. The length of the CDR3 is 14 residues. Deletions cut 0 bases from V and 7 bases from J, with 11 bases between.

The V and J genes are TRBV5-6 and TRBJ2-3; 7 positions match TRBD2. The V gene end was trimmed by 3 bases and the J gene end by 2 bases; junction bases not matched to a gene: 3. The CDR3 covers 14 residues. CDR1 is SGHDT and CDR2 is YYEEEE in the germline V gene. The CDR3 coding sequence is TGTGCCAGCAGCTCCGGGACTACCACAGATACGCAGTATTTT. It translates to CASSSGTTTDTQYF.

This clone turned up a few times. CDR3 in DNA: TGTGCCAGCCGTGGCTTGACGGCTAGCTCTGGAAACACCATATATTTT. It encodes CASRGLTASSGNTIYF. The rearrangement uses TRBV11-2 and TRBJ1-3, with D unresolved. The V gene lost 8 bases and the J gene lost 0 bases, with 17 bases spanning the gap. CDR1 is SGHAT and CDR2 is FQNNGV in the germline V gene. CDR3 length: 16 residues.

This chain joins TRBV7-3 and TRBJ2-5; 9 bases match TRBD2. The germline CDR1 and CDR2 sequences are SGHTA and FQGTGA. The CDR3 length is 15 residues. Losses at the gene ends were 2 bases for V and 4 bases for J; bases not matched to a gene: 5. CDR3 coding DNA: TGTGCCAGCAGCTTAGGGCTAGCGGGGACAGAGACCCAGTACTTC. It encodes CASSLGLAGTETQYF.